This record concerns one T cell receptor beta chain sequence. This specimen belongs to a study of blood T cell repertoires in COVID-19. Study in general: In each case, the material was cDNA or gDNA derived from T cells, B-cell-depleted T cells, or PBMCs.

Germline assignment: CDR1 SGHTA and CDR2 FQGNSA. V lost 1 base to trimming and J lost 4 bases; unmatched junction nucleotides: 11. The CDR3 runs 19 residues. Generated by immunoSEQ multiplex PCR, the TCRdb table keeps only in-frame clones and is missing some. The sample holds 150,000 to 200,000 clones; approximately 80% are singletons and the top ten take about 8%. This clonotype originated in a woman between 50 and 59 years old who had recovered from COVID-19. The sample taken for sequencing was PBMCs or T cells enriched from blood (not recorded which). This sequence joins TRBV7-2 and TRBJ2-3; 13 nucleotides align to TRBD2. The CDR3 sequence: CASSLDPPTSGRAADTQYF. DNA for the CDR3: TGTGCCAGCAGCTTAGACCCCCCTACTAGCGGGAGGGCCGCAGATACGCAGTATTTT.